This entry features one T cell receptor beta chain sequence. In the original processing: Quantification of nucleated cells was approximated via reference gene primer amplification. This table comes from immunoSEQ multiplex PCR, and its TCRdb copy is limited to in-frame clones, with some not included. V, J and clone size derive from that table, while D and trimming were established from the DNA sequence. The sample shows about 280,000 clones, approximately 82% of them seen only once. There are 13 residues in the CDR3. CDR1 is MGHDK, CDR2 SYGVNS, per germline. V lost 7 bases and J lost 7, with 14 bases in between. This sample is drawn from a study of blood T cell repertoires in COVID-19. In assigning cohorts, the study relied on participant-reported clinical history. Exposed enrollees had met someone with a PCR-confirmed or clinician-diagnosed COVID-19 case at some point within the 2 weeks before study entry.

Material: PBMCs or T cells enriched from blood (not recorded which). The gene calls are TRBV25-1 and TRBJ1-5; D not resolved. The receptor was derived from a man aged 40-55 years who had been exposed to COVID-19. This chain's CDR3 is CASTGTSGQPQHF. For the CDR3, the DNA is TGTGCCAGCACAGGCACCTCGGGGCAGCCCCAGCATTTT.